This T cell receptor beta chain was captured by sequencing in a study of blood T cells in healthy people across ages. Extraction of total RNA produced a minimum of 5.5 micrograms from each sample. The authors ran a second PCR of about 6 to 12 cycles using a sample-barcoded 5' primer and a J-beta primer mix. Every molecule of cDNA carried a tag from a template-switch adaptor with 12 random nucleotides. MiXCR, applied by TCRdb to the 5' RACE reads, yields one record per CDR3 protein. The sample lists approximately 850,000 distinct CDR3 sequences, roughly 50% occurring once. Deletions cut 0 bases from V and 8 bases from J, with 8 bases between. The CDR3 is 13 amino acids. CDR1 is LGHNA and CDR2 is YSLEER in the germline V gene.

The sequencing input was blood. The J gene is TRBJ2-1, the V gene TRBV4-3; D not certain. The origin of this receptor is a man younger than 40 in good health. The CDR3 reads CASSQDIGYEQFF. CDR3 coding DNA: TGCGCCAGCAGCCAAGATATTGGTTATGAGCAGTTCTTC.